This record covers a single T cell receptor beta chain. The antigen is undetermined. PCR amplification relied on 60 Vbeta primers (plus 13 Jbeta primers). Generated by immunoSEQ multiplex PCR, the TCRdb table keeps only in-frame clones and is missing some. The sample lists roughly 87,000 clones; about four fifths were seen once. This sample was taken from a study of cytomegalovirus exposure and HLA in healthy donors. Trimming cost V 6 bases and J 4 bases; bases outside gene matches: 9. The CDR3 is 16 amino acids. The V gene's germline CDR1 is LGHNT and CDR2 FRNRAP. General study results and limits: Prior analysis indicated that the majority of TCR beta V segments exhibited productivity approximately 87% or approximately 30% of the time. Later analysis suggested most CMV-associated TCR beta chains were HLA-restricted.

Sample: PBMCs. This chain connects TRBV12-5 to TRBJ2-3; TRBD1 agrees at 11 bases. This clonotype was sampled from a woman aged 40 to 50 in good health and CMV-seropositive. The CDR3 reads CASGTLRDRGADTQYF. CDR3 coding DNA: TGTGCTAGTGGGACGCTCCGGGACAGGGGGGCAGATACGCAGTATTTT.